The 23 T cell receptor beta chains reported below all come from one sample, sequenced in a study of molecular identifiers for immune sequencing clone quantification. TCRdb reprocessed the PCR reads via MiXCR and lists one record per CDR3 protein. This table has 300,000 to 400,000 distinct CDR3 sequences, 20% to 25% appearing once. The source material was naive CD8+ T cells from blood, with Jurkat cell RNA spiked in. Sample subset: FACS-sorted CD8+CD4-CCR7+CD45RA+ naive T cells. These receptors were collected from a human donor in good health. Some libraries in this study had Jurkat cell RNA spiked in.

This clonotype was recorded at least ten times. The V and J genes are TRBV4-1 and TRBJ2-3, with no clear D. The germline CDR1 and CDR2 sequences are MGHRA and YSYEKL. This CDR3 is 15 amino acids long. Trimming pared 0 bases from V and 0 bases from J, leaving 7 bases between. CDR3 sequence (DNA): TGCGCCAGCAGCCAAGAACTGAGGAGCACAGATACGCAGTATTTT. It specifies CASSQELRSTDTQYF.

This clonotype was detected many times. This chain links TRBV19 with TRBJ2-7, with unresolved D. This CDR3 is built from 14 residues. V was pared by 2 bases and J by 3 bases, with 11 bases between. Germline V lookup: CDR1 LNHDA, CDR2 SQIVND (reference sequence). CDR3 sequence: CASSITVGDYEQYF. The CDR3 DNA follows: TGTGCCAGTAGTATAACGGTCGGAGACTACGAGCAGTACTTC.

This rearrangement joins TRBV4-1 to TRBJ2-7; 7 nucleotides agree with TRBD1. Germline CDR1 MGHRA, CDR2 YSYEKL. The CDR3 runs to 16 residues. After removal of 8 bases from V and 2 bases from J, the junction contained 15 bases not matched to a gene. The CDR3 loop is CASGPTSRQGTYEQYF. The CDR3 coding sequence is TGCGCCAGCGGCCCCACGTCCCGACAGGGAACCTACGAGCAGTACTTC.

This clonotype came up many times. The chain carries TRBV7-9 and TRBJ1-3; no clear D gene. From germline, CDR1 is SEHNR and CDR2 FQNEAQ (reference sequence). V was clipped by 6 bases and J by 0 bases, with 15 bases between them. The CDR3 extends over 16 amino acids. CDR3 protein: CASSLSLGVSGNTIYF. The CDR3 DNA follows: TGTGCCAGCAGTCTAAGTCTGGGAGTCTCTGGAAACACCATATATTTT.

As to this clonotype: This clone may be a read error of a much larger clone one base away. The J gene is TRBJ2-1, the V gene TRBV6-1, with TRBD1 identical over 8 bases. The CDR3 extends over 15 amino acids. V lost 2 bases to trimming and J lost 9 bases; unmatched junction nucleotides: 9. CDR1 and CDR2 from the germline V gene are MNHNS and SASEGT. CDR3: CASSEKEQGAREQFF. The CDR3, as DNA: TGTGCCAGCAGTGAAAAGGAGCAGGGGGCTCGTGAGCAGTTCTTC.

Points on this clonotype: Possible read error: a much larger clone is one base away. The chain uses TRBV10-2 and TRBJ1-1; the D is unclear. CDR1 is WSHSY and CDR2 is SAAADI in the germline V gene. V lost 8 bases and J 6 bases, leaving 10 bases between the germline ends. This CDR3 comprises 11 residues. The CDR3 coding sequence is TGCGCCAGCGGGTTTGGCGCTGAAGCTTTCTTT. Its translation is CASGFGAEAFF.

Notes on this clonotype: The junction departs from the called germline gene at one end, perhaps through a read error. The V gene is TRBV19, the J gene TRBJ2-2; D is uncertain. CDR1 is LNHDA, CDR2 SQIVND, per germline (reference sequence). This CDR3 has 12 residues. CDR3 nucleotide sequence: TGTGCCAGTACCTCGTACACCAGGGAGCTGTTTTTT. This sequence encodes CASTSYTRELFF. Full variable domain (missing parts from reference TRBV19 and TRBJ2-2): DGGITQSPKYLFRKEGQNVTLSCEQNLNHDAMYWYRQDPGQGLRLIYYSQIVNDFQKGDIAEGYSVSREKKESFPLTVTSAQKNPTAFYLCASTSYTRELFFGEGSRLTVL.

This clonotype was found a few times. This chain connects TRBV6-5 to TRBJ1-5, with D perhaps TRBD1 (5 bases). Trimming removed 0 bases at V and 2 bases at J, with 5 bases between. CDR1 MNHEY and CDR2 SVGAGI come from the germline V gene. CDR3 length: 14 amino acids. The CDR3 here is CASSYSQGNQPQHF. In DNA form, the CDR3 reads TGTGCCAGCAGTTACTCACAGGGCAATCAGCCCCAGCATTTT.

This clonotype was counted once. This may stem from a read error, because a much larger clone lies one nucleotide away. The chain joins TRBV3-1 to TRBJ2-4, with D hard to call. The V end was cut by 4 bases, the J end by 6 bases, with 10 bases between. Germline CDR1 is LGHDT and CDR2 is YNNKEL (reference sequence). This CDR3 is built from 13 residues. The CDR3 bases are TGTGCCAGCAGCCGAGAAGGCCGAAACATTCAGTACTTC. Translated: CASSREGRNIQYF.

This clonotype has at least ten counts. The J gene is TRBJ1-4, the V gene TRBV2; 9 positions agree with TRBD1. This CDR3 is 17 amino acids long. Trimming removed 6 bases from V and 5 bases from J; junction bases left unmatched: 13. Germline V lookup: CDR1 SNHLY, CDR2 FYNNEI. The CDR3: CASSWTGDDYTNEKLFF. CDR3 nucleotides: TGTGCCAGCAGCTGGACAGGGGATGACTATACAAATGAAAAACTGTTTTTT.

The table lists this clonotype with a few counts. J is TRBJ2-5 and V is TRBV18; 7 nucleotides agree with TRBD1. The CDR3 is 15 amino acids. The germline CDR1 and CDR2 sequences are KGHSH and LQKENI. J was trimmed by 5 bases and V by 3 bases; bases with no gene match: 9. This CDR3 reads CASSPGTAFYETQYF. CDR3 DNA sequence: TGTGCCAGCTCACCCGGGACAGCCTTTTATGAGACCCAGTACTTC. The whole variable domain, filled in from reference TRBV18 and TRBJ2-5, reads NAGVMQNPRHLVRRRGQEARLRCSPMKGHSHVYWYRQLPEEGLKFMVYLQKENIIDESGMPKERFSAEFPKEGPSILRIQQVVRGDSAAYFCASSPGTAFYETQYFGPGTRLLVL.

About this clonotype itself: Possible read error: a much larger clone is one base away. The rearrangement joins TRBV28 to TRBJ2-7; a weak D match, TRBD2 (6 bases). CDR3 length equals 15 residues. Germline assignment: CDR1 MDHEN and CDR2 SYDVKM. V was cut by 8 bases and J by 4 bases, with 21 bases left in between. CDR3 nucleotides: TGTGCCAGCCAGGCCGGGAGTCGGTCTTCGTACGAGCAGTACTTC. It translates to CASQAGSRSSYEQYF. The variable domain in full, with the rest retrieved from reference TRBV28 and TRBJ2-7, is DVKVTQSSRYLVKRTGEKVFLECVQDMDHENMFWYRQDPGLGLRLIYFSYDVKMKEKGDIPEGYSVSREKKERFSLILESASTNQTSMYLCASQAGSRSSYEQYFGPGTRLTVT.

The chain links TRBV30 to TRBJ2-7; 10 positions agree with TRBD1. V lost 3 bases and J lost 2; bases outside the gene matches: 4. This CDR3 contains 14 residues. CDR1 and CDR2 from the germline V gene are GTSNPN and SVGIG (reference sequence). CDR3 loop: CAWSPGTGAYEQYF. The CDR3 bases are TGTGCCTGGAGCCCCGGGACAGGGGCCTACGAGCAGTACTTC.

As for this clonotype: A junction end diverges from the germline sequence, so it may reflect a read error. The chain combines TRBV2 with TRBJ2-7, with 12 nucleotides matching TRBD1. The CDR3 loop spans 15 amino acids. The V gene's germline CDR1 is SNHLY and CDR2 FYNNEI. The CDR3 region has the DNA TGTGCCGGCAGGCCGGGACAGGGGGCTTCCTACGAGCAGTACTTC. It encodes CAGRPGQGASYEQYF.

This clonotype occurred many times. The rearrangement uses TRBV29-1 and TRBJ2-3, with unresolved D. Germline V gene lookup returns CDR1 SQVTM and CDR2 ANQGSEA. The CDR3 is 14 amino acids. V dropped 6 bases and J dropped 0 bases, with 13 bases sitting between them. CDR3: CSVRSLTSTDTQYF. CDR3 DNA sequence: TGCAGCGTCCGGTCCCTTACTAGCACAGATACGCAGTATTTT.

The genes are TRBV2 and TRBJ2-5, with D perhaps matching TRBD1 or TRBD2 (5 bases each). The CDR3 runs to 16 residues. Germline V gene lookup returns CDR1 SNHLY and CDR2 FYNNEI. The V and J ends lost 5 bases and 2 bases respectively, with 18 bases between them. CDR3 coding DNA: TGTGCCAGCAGTTCCATCCTTGAGGGACGGCAAGAGACCCAGTACTTC. It yields the protein CASSSILEGRQETQYF. The full variable domain, its missing parts supplied by reference TRBV2 and TRBJ2-5, is EPEVTQTPSHQVTQMGQEVILRCVPISNHLYFYWYRQILGQKVEFLVSFYNNEISEKSEIFDDQFSVERPDGSNFTLKIRSTKLEDSAMYFCASSSILEGRQETQYFGPGTRLLVL.

This clonotype has ten or more counts. The gene calls are TRBV7-8 and TRBJ2-1, with 8 bases aligning to TRBD2. The V gene end was trimmed by 2 bases and the J gene end by 16 bases; junction bases not matched to a gene: 4. CDR3 length: 11 residues. Per the germline V gene, CDR1 is SGHVS and CDR2 is FQNEAQ. The CDR3 nucleotides read TGTGCCAGCAGCTTAAACGGGAGGGGATTCTTC. This codes for CASSLNGRGFF.

This clonotype was detected ten times or more. The chain combines TRBV5-6 with TRBJ1-1; D is uncertain. This CDR3 has 14 residues. The germline V and J ends were trimmed by 0 bases and 2 bases, with 8 bases remaining between them. Per germline, CDR1 SGHDT and CDR2 YYEEEE. This CDR3 is CASSLGVGNTEAFF. DNA of the CDR3: TGTGCCAGCAGCTTGGGGGTAGGAAACACTGAAGCTTTCTTT.

This clonotype has just a few counts. This may be a read error: a much more frequent sequence differs by one nucleotide. This chain connects TRBV14 to TRBJ2-5; D not resolved. Germline CDR1 reads SGHDN; CDR2 reads FVKESK. This CDR3 is built from 17 residues. CDR3 protein: CASCQDSLSLPGETQYF. DNA of the CDR3: TGTGCCAGCTGCCAAGATTCCTTGTCTCTGCCTGGCGAGACCCAGTACTTC. The complete variable domain, with remaining parts taken from reference TRBV14 and TRBJ2-5, reads EAGVTQFPSHSVIEKGQTVTLRCDPISGHDNLYWYRRVMGKEIKFLLHFVKESKQDESGMPNNRFLAERTGGTYSTLKVQPAELEDSGVYFCASCQDSLSLPGETQYFGPGTRLLVL.

The chain links TRBV21-1 to TRBJ2-3; whether TRBD2, the table's D call, matches the DNA was not checked. TRBV21-1 is flagged as a pseudogene. This CDR3 spans 17 amino acids. The CDR3 DNA is TGTGCCAGCAGCAAAAGAACTAGCTGTTTCGGCGCAGATGCGCAGTATTTT. It encodes CASSKRTSCFGADAQYF.

As to this clonotype: The CDR3 carries no conserved terminal phenylalanine or tryptophan, so it likely arises from a read error. V is TRBV27 and J is TRBJ1-1; TRBD1 is a possible D gene (6 bases). CDR1 is MNHEY, CDR2 SMNVEV, per germline (reference sequence). Deletions cut 2 bases from V and 0 bases from J, with 7 bases between. The CDR3 extends over 14 amino acids. DNA for the CDR3: TGTGCCAGCAGTTTAGGACAGATGAACACTGAAGCTTTCCTT. It yields the protein CASSLGQMNTEAFL.

This clonotype was recorded many times. The chain has TRBV2 and TRBJ2-6, with D unclear. The CDR3 has 16 amino acids. The germline V and J ends were trimmed by 7 bases and 2 bases, with 15 bases remaining between them. Germline V gene sequence: CDR1 SNHLY, CDR2 FYNNEI. CDR3 DNA: TGTGCCAGCACCGAGGCACCAGGCCCTGGGGCCAACGTCCTGACTTTC. Translating gives CASTEAPGPGANVLTF.

This clonotype was observed a handful of times. The rearrangement uses TRBV6-5 and TRBJ2-7; 7 bases align to TRBD2. Germline CDR1 is MNHEY and CDR2 is SVGAGI. Losses at the gene ends were 2 bases for V and 7 bases for J; bases not matched to a gene: 5. The CDR3 is 13 residues long. The CDR3 bases are TGTGCCAGCAGTTACGGGCGGGGGAGGGAGCAGTACTTC. It yields the protein CASSYGRGREQYF.